This T cell receptor (beta chain) originates from a study of T cell responses to AZD1222 COVID-19 vaccine. A few counts support this clone. The antigen is undetermined. Assay used: immunoSEQ multiplex PCR; TCRdb lists only in-frame clones, some missing. The sample holds some 150,000 clones, about 90% seen once. CDR1 is LGHNA and CDR2 is YNFKEQ in the germline V gene. CDR3 length: 21 amino acids. Trimming cost V 1 base and J 7 bases; bases outside gene matches: 20. Whole-study results and caveats: Across the whole spike, CD4 TCRs peaked at regions 160-218 and 743-854. Among the donors, most were white British and more were female, and clonal diversity was possibly underestimated.

The gene calls are TRBV4-2 and TRBJ2-1, with 12 bases that match TRBD2. The material sequenced was peripheral blood, taken on day 0 of AZD1222 vaccination. This sequence originates from an adult in good health. The CDR3 reads CASSQAGGSLAGGPGVNEQFF. The CDR3 DNA follows: TGTGCCAGCAGCCAAGCCGGGGGGAGTCTAGCGGGAGGGCCCGGTGTTAATGAGCAGTTCTTC.